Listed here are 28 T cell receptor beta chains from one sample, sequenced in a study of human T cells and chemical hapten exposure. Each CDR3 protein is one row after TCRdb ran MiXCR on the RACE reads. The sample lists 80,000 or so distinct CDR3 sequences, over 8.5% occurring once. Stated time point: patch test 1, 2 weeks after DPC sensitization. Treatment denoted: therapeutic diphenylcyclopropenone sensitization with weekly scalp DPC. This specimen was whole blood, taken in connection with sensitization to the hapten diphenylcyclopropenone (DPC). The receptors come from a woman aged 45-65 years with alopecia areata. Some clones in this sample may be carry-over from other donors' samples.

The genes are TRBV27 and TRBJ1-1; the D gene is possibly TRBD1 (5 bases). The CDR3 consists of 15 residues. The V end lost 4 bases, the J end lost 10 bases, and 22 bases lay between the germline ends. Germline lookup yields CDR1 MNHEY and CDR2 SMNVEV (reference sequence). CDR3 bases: TGTGCCAGCAGTTCCCGACGGTACGGGGGTCCCGTAGCTTTCTTT. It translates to CASSSRRYGGPVAFF.

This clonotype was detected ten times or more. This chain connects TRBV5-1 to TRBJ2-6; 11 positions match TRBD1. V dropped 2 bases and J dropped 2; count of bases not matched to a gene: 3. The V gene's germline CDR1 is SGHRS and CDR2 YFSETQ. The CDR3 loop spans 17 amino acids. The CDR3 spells CASSLGQGATGANVLTF. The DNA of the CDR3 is TGCGCCAGCAGCTTAGGACAGGGGGCAACTGGGGCCAACGTCCTGACTTTC. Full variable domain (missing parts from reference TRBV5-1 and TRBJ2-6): KAGVTQTPRYLIKTRGQQVTLSCSPISGHRSVSWYQQTPGQGLQFLFEYFSETQRNKGNFPGRFSGRQFSNSRSEMNVSTLELGDSALYLCASSLGQGATGANVLTFGAGSRLTVL.

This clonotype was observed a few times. Here the CDR3 reads CSARGATMNTEAFF. The CDR3 DNA is TGCAGTGCTAGGGGTGCAACAATGAACACTGAAGCTTTCTTT. The genes are TRBV20-1 and TRBJ1-1; D uncertain. The V end lost 3 bases, the J end lost 0 bases, and 11 bases lay between the germline ends. The CDR3 loop spans 14 amino acids. Germline V lookup: CDR1 DFQATT, CDR2 SNEGSKA (reference sequence).

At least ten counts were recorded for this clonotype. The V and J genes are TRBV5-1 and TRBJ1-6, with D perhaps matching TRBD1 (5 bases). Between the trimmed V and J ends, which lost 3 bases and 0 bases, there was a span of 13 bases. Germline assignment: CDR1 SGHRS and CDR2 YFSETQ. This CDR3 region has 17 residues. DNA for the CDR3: TGCGCCAGCAGCTCGCAGGGTCTCAGCTCCTATAATTCACCCCTCCACTTT. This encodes CASSSQGLSSYNSPLHF.

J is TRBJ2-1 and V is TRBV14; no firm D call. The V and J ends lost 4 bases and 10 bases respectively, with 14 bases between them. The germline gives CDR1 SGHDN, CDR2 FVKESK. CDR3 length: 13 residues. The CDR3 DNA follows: TGTGCCAGCAGCCCCTCGCTACAGCGAGAGCAGTTCTTC. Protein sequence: CASSPSLQREQFF.

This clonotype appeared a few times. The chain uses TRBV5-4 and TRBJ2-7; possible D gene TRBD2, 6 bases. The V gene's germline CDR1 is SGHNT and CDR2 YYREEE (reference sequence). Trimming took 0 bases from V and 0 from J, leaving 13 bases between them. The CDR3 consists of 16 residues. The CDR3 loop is CASSLGLAPSSYEQYF. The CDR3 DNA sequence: TGTGCCAGCAGCTTGGGCCTAGCGCCCAGCTCCTACGAGCAGTACTTC.

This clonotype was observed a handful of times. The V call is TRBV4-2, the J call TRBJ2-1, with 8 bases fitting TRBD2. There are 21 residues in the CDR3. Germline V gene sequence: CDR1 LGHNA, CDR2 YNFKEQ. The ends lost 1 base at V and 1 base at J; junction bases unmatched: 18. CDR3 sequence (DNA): TGTGCCAGCAGCCAAGCAGTCCCGTTCGGGAGGGCCTCGGGTTCCTACAATGAGCAGTTCTTC. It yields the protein CASSQAVPFGRASGSYNEQFF.

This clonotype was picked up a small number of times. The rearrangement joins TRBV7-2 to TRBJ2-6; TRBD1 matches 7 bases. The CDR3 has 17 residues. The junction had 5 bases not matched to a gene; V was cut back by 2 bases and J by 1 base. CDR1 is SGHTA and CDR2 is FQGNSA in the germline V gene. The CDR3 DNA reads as TGTGCCAGCAGCTTAACAGGGGCAAGGTCTGGGGCCAACGTCCTGACTTTC. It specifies CASSLTGARSGANVLTF. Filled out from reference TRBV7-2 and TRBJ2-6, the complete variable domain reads GAGVSQSPSNKVTEKGKDVELRCDPISGHTALYWYRQSLGQGLEFLIYFQGNSAPDKSGLPSDRFSAERTGGSVSTLTIQRTQQEDSAVYLCASSLTGARSGANVLTFGAGSRLTVL.

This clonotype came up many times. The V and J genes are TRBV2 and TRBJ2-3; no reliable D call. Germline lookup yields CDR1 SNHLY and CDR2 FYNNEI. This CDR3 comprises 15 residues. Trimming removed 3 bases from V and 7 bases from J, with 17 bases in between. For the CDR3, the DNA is TGTGCCAGCAGTGAGAAGGGTCTCCCCACGAATACGCAGTATTTT. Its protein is CASSEKGLPTNTQYF.

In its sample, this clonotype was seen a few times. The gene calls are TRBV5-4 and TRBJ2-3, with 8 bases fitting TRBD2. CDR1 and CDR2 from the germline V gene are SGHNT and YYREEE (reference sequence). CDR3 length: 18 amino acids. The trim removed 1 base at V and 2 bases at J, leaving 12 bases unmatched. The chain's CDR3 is CASSLSLLRGEPTDTQYF. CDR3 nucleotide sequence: TGTGCCAGCAGCTTGTCTTTGTTGCGGGGGGAACCCACAGATACGCAGTATTTT.

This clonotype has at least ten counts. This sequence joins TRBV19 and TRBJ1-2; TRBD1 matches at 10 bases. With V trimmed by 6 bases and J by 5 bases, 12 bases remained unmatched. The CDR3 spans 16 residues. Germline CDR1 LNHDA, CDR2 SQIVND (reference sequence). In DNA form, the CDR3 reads TGTGCCAGTAGCCAGACAGGGGGCCACCCTAGGTATGGCTACACCTTC. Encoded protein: CASSQTGGHPRYGYTF.

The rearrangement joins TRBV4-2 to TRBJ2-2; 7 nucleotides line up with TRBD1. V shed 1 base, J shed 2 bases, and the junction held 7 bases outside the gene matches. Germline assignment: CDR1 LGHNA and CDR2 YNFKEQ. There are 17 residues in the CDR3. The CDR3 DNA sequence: TGTGCCAGCAGCCAAGTAAGAGACAGGGTTAACACCGGGGAGCTGTTTTTT. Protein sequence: CASSQVRDRVNTGELFF.

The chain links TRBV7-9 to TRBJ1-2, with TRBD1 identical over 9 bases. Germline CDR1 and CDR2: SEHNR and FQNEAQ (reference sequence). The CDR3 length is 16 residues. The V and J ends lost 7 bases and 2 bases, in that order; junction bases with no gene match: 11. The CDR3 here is CASTPPGQGANYGYTF. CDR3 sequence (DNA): TGTGCCAGCACTCCCCCGGGACAGGGAGCAAACTATGGCTACACCTTC.

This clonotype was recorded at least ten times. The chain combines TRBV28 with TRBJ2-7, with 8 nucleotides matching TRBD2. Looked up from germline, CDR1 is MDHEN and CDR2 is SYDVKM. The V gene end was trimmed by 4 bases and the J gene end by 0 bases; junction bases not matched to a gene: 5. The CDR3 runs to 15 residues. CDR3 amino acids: CASSSTGLASYEQYF. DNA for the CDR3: TGTGCCAGCAGTTCCACCGGACTAGCCTCCTACGAGCAGTACTTC. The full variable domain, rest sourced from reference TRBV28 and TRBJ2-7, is DVKVTQSSRYLVKRTGEKVFLECVQDMDHENMFWYRQDPGLGLRLIYFSYDVKMKEKGDIPEGYSVSREKKERFSLILESASTNQTSMYLCASSSTGLASYEQYFGPGTRLTVT.

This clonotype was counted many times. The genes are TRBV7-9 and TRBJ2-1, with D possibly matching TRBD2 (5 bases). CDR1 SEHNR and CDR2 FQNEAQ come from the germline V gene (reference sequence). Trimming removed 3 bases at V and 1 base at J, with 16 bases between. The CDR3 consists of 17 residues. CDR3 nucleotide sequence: TGTGCCAGCAGCTTTGGCCTAGGGTCGGGGTCCTACAATGAGCAGTTCTTC. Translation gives CASSFGLGSGSYNEQFF.

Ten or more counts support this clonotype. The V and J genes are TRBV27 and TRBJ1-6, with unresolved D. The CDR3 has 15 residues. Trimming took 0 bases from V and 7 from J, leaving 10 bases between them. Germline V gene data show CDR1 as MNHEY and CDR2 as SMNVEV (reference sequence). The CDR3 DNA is TGTGCCAGCAGTTTATCGATGGGTGGCAATTCACCCCTCCACTTT. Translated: CASSLSMGGNSPLHF.

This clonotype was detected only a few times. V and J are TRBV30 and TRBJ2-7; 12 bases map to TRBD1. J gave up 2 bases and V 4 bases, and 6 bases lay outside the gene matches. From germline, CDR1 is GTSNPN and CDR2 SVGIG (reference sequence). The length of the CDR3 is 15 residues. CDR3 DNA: TGTGCCTGGATAGGGACAGGGGGCATCCCCTACGAGCAGTACTTC. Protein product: CAWIGTGGIPYEQYF. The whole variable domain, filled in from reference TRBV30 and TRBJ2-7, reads SQTIHQWPATLVQPVGSPLSLECTVEGTSNPNLYWYRQAAGRGLQLLFYSVGIGQISSEVPQNLSASRPQDRQFILSSKKLLLSDSGFYLCAWIGTGGIPYEQYFGPGTRLTVT.

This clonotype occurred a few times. The DNA for the CDR3 is TGTGCCAGCAGTCCCTCGTTTCTGGAGACCCAGTACTTC. Protein sequence: CASSPSFLETQYF. The V call is TRBV12-3 or TRBV12-4, the J call TRBJ2-5; D unresolved. This CDR3 contains 13 residues. The ends were cut back, 5 bases at V and 5 bases at J, with 12 bases in the middle.

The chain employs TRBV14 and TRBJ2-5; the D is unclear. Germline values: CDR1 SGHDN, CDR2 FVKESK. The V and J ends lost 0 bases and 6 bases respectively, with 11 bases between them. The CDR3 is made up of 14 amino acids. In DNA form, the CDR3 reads TGTGCCAGCAGCCAAGATGATGTCACAAAGACCCAGTACTTC. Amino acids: CASSQDDVTKTQYF.

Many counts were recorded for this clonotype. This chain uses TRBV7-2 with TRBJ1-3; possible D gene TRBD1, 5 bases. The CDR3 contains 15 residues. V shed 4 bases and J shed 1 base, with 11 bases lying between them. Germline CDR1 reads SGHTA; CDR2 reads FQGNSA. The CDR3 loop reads CASSSWGVSGNTIYF. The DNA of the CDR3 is TGTGCCAGCAGCTCTTGGGGGGTATCTGGAAACACCATATATTTT.

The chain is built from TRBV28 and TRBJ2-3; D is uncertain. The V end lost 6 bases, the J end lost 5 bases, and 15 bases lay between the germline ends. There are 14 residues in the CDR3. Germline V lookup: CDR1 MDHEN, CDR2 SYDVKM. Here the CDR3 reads CASRPVVSGDTQYF. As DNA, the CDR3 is TGTGCCAGCAGACCGGTGGTTTCGGGAGATACGCAGTATTTT.

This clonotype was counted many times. The CDR3: CSVDRQGRLDTEAFF. The CDR3 DNA reads as TGCAGCGTTGACCGACAGGGGCGATTGGACACTGAAGCTTTCTTT. The gene calls are TRBV29-1 and TRBJ1-1, with 8 bases identical to TRBD1. In germline, CDR1 is SQVTM, CDR2 ANQGSEA. Trimming cost V 3 bases and J 3 bases; bases outside gene matches: 9. The CDR3 sequence is 15 residues long.

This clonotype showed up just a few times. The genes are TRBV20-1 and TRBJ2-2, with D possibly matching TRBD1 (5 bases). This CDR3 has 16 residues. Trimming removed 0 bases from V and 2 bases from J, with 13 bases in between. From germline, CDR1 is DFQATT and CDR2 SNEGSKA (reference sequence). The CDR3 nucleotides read TGCAGTGCTAGAGACCCATGGACACCTAACACCGGGGAGCTGTTTTTT. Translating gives CSARDPWTPNTGELFF.

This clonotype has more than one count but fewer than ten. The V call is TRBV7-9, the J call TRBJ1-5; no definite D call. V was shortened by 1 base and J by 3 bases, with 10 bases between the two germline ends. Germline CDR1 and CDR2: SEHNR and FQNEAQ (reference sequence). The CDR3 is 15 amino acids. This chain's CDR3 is CASSLGAGHNQPQHF. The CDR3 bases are TGTGCCAGCAGCTTAGGGGCAGGTCACAATCAGCCCCAGCATTTT.

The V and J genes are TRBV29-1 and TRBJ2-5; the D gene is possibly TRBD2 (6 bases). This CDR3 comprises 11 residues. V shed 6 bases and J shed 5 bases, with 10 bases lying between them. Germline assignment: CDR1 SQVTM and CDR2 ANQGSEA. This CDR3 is CSVFGGETQYF. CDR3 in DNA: TGCAGCGTCTTTGGGGGGGAGACCCAGTACTTC.

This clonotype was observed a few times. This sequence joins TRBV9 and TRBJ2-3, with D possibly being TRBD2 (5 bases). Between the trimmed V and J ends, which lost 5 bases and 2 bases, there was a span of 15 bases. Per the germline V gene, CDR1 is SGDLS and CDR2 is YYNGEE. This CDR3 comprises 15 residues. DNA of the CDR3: TGTGCCAGCAGTGTTCAAAGCGGCAACACAGATACGCAGTATTTT. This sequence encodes CASSVQSGNTDTQYF.

The CDR3 nucleotides read TGCAGTGCTAGAGGTCCCCCCACGACTAGCGGGAGGGCCAGGTACGAGCAGTACTTC. Residues: CSARGPPTTSGRARYEQYF. The V gene is TRBV20-1, the J gene TRBJ2-7; TRBD2 matches 14 bases. The CDR3 has 19 residues. The J segment lost 4 bases and the V segment lost 1 base, leaving 15 bases of the junction unmatched. Germline CDR1 is DFQATT and CDR2 is SNEGSKA (reference sequence).

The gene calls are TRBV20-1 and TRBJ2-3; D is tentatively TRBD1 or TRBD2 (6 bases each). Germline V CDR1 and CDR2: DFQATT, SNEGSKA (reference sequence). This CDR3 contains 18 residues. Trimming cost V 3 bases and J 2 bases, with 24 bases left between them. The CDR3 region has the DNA TGCAGTGCTAGTGGGGGCGGGGCTGGGACTTTCGACACAGATACGCAGTATTTT. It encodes CSASGGGAGTFDTDTQYF.